This T cell receptor (beta chain) was observed in a study of blood T cell repertoires in COVID-19 (dated by TCRdb to the early 2020s). The study in broad terms: The collaborator samples originated in the United States, Italy and Spain and spanned the acute and convalescent phases of COVID-19. The material from the prospective study consisted of cDNA or gDNA derived from T cells, B-cell-depleted T cells, or PBMCs. Subjects who had been exposed to COVID-19, were actively infected with it, or had recovered from it provided the deeply sampled blood TCRbeta repertoires that made up the dataset. A freely available public database, intended as a resource for researchers studying the immune response to SARS-CoV-2, is where the repertoires were released. The samples were drawn from two sources: the first 160 participants of the ongoing ImmuneRACE study, and over 950 subjects contributed by 6 global collaborators. The sample metadata nearly always contained a de-identified subject ID, COVID-19 status, age in years and sex. Where available, HLA class I and class II types were taken from metadata supplied by the sample provider and were not determined by assay-based typing.

General findings and caveats noted by the study authors: How much clinical and demographic metadata was included differed by source and by participant, and the metadata was provided uncurated.

Each collaborating institution followed its own protocols to collect whole blood in K2EDTA tubes. For TCRbeta analysis, collaborator samples were shipped as frozen whole blood, as isolated PBMCs, or as DNA extracted from either sample type. V is cut back by 2 bases and J by 6 bases, with 10 bases in the junction unmatched. CDR3 length: 16 amino acids, cysteine to phenylalanine. The retained sequence is limited to the CDR3, 48 bases, with the frame set at the first base. CDR1 and CDR2 are drawn from the germline V gene: MDHEN, SYDVKM. The immunoSEQ Assay, a bias-controlled multiplex PCR, was used to amplify TCRbeta CDR3 regions from genomic DNA. As for the authors' bioinformatics: The number of nucleated cells in each sample was estimated from the amplification of reference gene primers within the assay. Sequence reads were collapsed and filtered to measure the absolute abundance of every unique TCRbeta CDR3 rearrangement. For each sample, productive Simpson clonality was calculated as the square root of Simpson's diversity index over productive rearrangements. TCRdb obtained this table from immuneACCESS and retained in-frame rearrangements with V and J assigned. These tables miss some clones; where compared with another copy, unresolved V genes account for less than half of the shortfall, and the remainder is unexplained. The V and J calls and clone size are taken from that table; D and trimming were inferred from the DNA. The sample includes under 200,000 clones, with approximately 83% observed a single time. The ten largest account for roughly 2% of the sample.

On this clone: Its antigen is currently not known. Per-base qualities were not stored, and no clone one base away is much larger.

This chain joins TRBV28 to TRBJ1-5; the central 7 bases match TRBD1. The sequence came from a woman of 80 years or more with acute or convalescent COVID-19. The sequenced sample consisted of peripheral blood. The CDR3 region reads CASSLRRTGLPQPQHF. The bases read TGTGCCAGCAGTTTAAGGAGGACAGGCCTACCTCAGCCCCAGCATTTT.